These T cell receptor beta chains were read from a single sample in a study of T-cell reconstitution after alpha-beta-depleted transplantation in children. TCRdb itself ran the PCR reads through MiXCR, one entry per CDR3 protein. This table has around 700,000 distinct CDR3 sequences, around 13% appearing once. Source: PBMCs, taken before TCRalphabeta/CD19-depleted stem cell transplant. Receptors originate from a girl aged 2 to 9 with congenital amegakaryocytic thrombocytopenia, due to receive a stem cell transplant. The CDR3 runs from the conserved cysteine through the conserved F or W.

v_gene,len,CDR3aa
TRBV12-3/TRBV12-4,15,CASSILDSSGNTIYF
TRBV20-1,16,CSARDSQGDNTGELFF
TRBV20-1,15,CSARSGRAWGETQYF
TRBV6-1,14,CASKQGEVNQPQHF
TRBV20-1,13,CSARVSGSNIQYF
TRBV28,15,CASSLTRQVNEKLFF
TRBV4-1,17,CASSQDLVDRVQETQYF
TRBV5-4,15,CASSLSGQMNTEAFF
TRBV3-1,12,CASSKTQREAFF
TRBV28,14,CASSLGGLNYEQYF
TRBV12-3/TRBV12-4,17,CASSLESDGRQNQPQHF
TRBV7-9,13,CASQSGAQKEQYF
TRBV4-1,16,CASSQLEGATGNTIYF
TRBV19,15,CASSIVSGATGELFF